This is a list of T cell receptor beta chains from one sample in a study of metastatic and nonmetastatic thyroid tumors. TCRdb reanalyzed the PCR reads with MiXCR. The top ten clones hold around 3.7% of a sample with 13,000 or so clones, almost 30% of them seen once. The sample consisted of blood. The receptors stem from a female donor with papillary thyroid cancer or a benign thyroid nodule (not recorded which). Some clones in this sample may be carry-over from other donors' samples. The CDR3 runs from the conserved cysteine through the conserved F or W. The D gene is left open where the match is weak. Size values are once, few and many counts, or a class for expanded clones, and some rows have none.

J gene | clone size | V gene | D gene | CDR3 DNA | CDR3 protein
TRBJ2-3 | many | TRBV7-7 | TRBD2 | TGTGCCAGCAGCCCCGTGGGGGGGGGCACAGATACGCAGTATTTT | CASSPVGGGTDTQYF
TRBJ2-7 | many | TRBV14 | TRBD2 | TGTGCCAGCAGCTGGGGACTAGCGGAGCAGTACTTC | CASSWGLAEQYF
TRBJ1-1 | medium-sized | TRBV12-3/TRBV12-4 | . | TGTGCCAGCAGCCCTACAGGGAGGACTGAAGCTTTCTTT | CASSPTGRTEAFF
TRBJ2-7 | few | TRBV12-3/TRBV12-4 | . | TGTGCCAGCAGTGGCCTAGCGTTCGAGCAGTACTTC | CASSGLAFEQYF
TRBJ1-1 | medium-sized | TRBV11-2 | TRBD1 | TGTGCCAGCAGCTCGACAGGACAGGGAGCCCCCTATGAAGCTTTCTTT | CASSSTGQGAPYEAFF
TRBJ1-1 | medium-sized | TRBV2 | . | TGTGCCAGCAGGAGGGGGAAGGGGAACACTGAAGCTTTCTTT | CASRRGKGNTEAFF
TRBJ2-1 | once | TRBV9 | . | TGTGCCAGCAGCTCAGCCACAAAGTGGGGGTCCCACAATGAGCAGTTCTTC | CASSSATKWGSHNEQFF
TRBJ2-2 | . | TRBV7-3 | TRBD2 | TGTGCCAACAGCTTAACTCCCTTGACTAGCGGGAGGGCGGTTGGCGGGGAGCTGTTTTTT | CANSLTPLTSGRAVGGELFF
TRBJ2-7 | medium-sized | TRBV19 | TRBD1 | TGTGCCAGTAGTATGGGACAGGGGTACTACGAGCAGTACTTC | CASSMGQGYYEQYF
TRBJ2-1 | few | TRBV27 | TRBD2 | TGTGCCAGCAGTCCACGGACTAGCGGGAGGGGGGGTGAGCAGTTCTTC | CASSPRTSGRGGEQFF
TRBJ2-7 | medium-sized | TRBV2 | . | TGTGCCAGCAGTGCACAGGGTTCGGGCTACGAGCAGTACTTC | CASSAQGSGYEQYF
TRBJ1-6 | . | TRBV5-1 | TRBD1 | TGCGCCACCAGCTCCCAAACAAGGGGGCAGGGTTCAGCCCTCCACTTT | CATSSQTRGQGSALHF
TRBJ2-7 | many | TRBV18 | . | TGTGCCAGCTCACCCAACGTGGCGGATCTCGACGAGCAGTACTTC | CASSPNVADLDEQYF
TRBJ1-2 | many | TRBV29-1 | TRBD1 | TGCAGCGTTGAAGCACAGGGGAACTATGGCTACACCTTC | CSVEAQGNYGYTF
TRBJ2-1 | many | TRBV18 | . | TGTGCCAGCTCACCATTACTAGATAGTGAGCAGTTCTTC | CASSPLLDSEQFF
TRBJ2-5 | many | TRBV6-5 | . | TGTGCCAGCAGTTACTCGGGGGGATCGGTAGGGGAGACCCAGTACTTC | CASSYSGGSVGETQYF
TRBJ1-5 | . | TRBV5-1 | . | TGCGCCAGCAGCTTGGCCGGGGGAGGCAATCAGCCCCAGCATTTT | CASSLAGGGNQPQHF
TRBJ2-1 | . | TRBV24-1 | TRBD1 | TGTGCCACCAGTGATTTCGGACAGGGGGGCCAACACAATGAGCAGTTCTTC | CATSDFGQGGQHNEQFF
TRBJ2-7 | many | TRBV4-3 | TRBD2 | TGCGCCAGCAGCCAAGATCGAACTAGCGGGTACGAGCAGTACTTC | CASSQDRTSGYEQYF
TRBJ2-1 | . | TRBV14 | . | TGTGCCAGCAGCCCAGGGCCCGAGCAGTTCTTC | CASSPGPEQFF
TRBJ2-3 | many | TRBV2 | . | TGTGCCAGCAGTGAAGAGAGGGCTATGCACACAGATACGCAGTATTTT | CASSEERAMHTDTQYF
TRBJ1-3 | . | TRBV9 | . | TGTGCCAGCAGCCCTACAGGGAGTTCTGGAAACACCATATATTTT | CASSPTGSSGNTIYF
TRBJ1-5 | many | TRBV7-2 | . | TGTGCCAGCGGGTGGGACCAGCCCCAGCATTTT | CASGWDQPQHF
TRBJ1-2 | medium-sized | TRBV20-1 | . | TGCAGTTCGAAAACCTCCCATAACTATGGCTACACCTTC | CSSKTSHNYGYTF
TRBJ2-1 | many | TRBV13 | . | TGTGCCAGCAGCCCCGGCCCTACTAGTACCCCTCCCTACAATGAGCAGTTCTTC | CASSPGPTSTPPYNEQFF
TRBJ2-5 | . | TRBV30 | . | TGTGCCTGGAGTGGGGCCGGGGGAGAGACCCAGTACTTC | CAWSGAGGETQYF
TRBJ1-1 | many | TRBV11-3 | . | TGTGCCAGCAGCTTAGGAAGGGGGACGAGGAAATGCACTGAAGCTTTCTTT | CASSLGRGTRKCTEAFF
TRBJ2-1 | many | TRBV6-1 | TRBD2 | TGTGCCAGCTTGGCGGGAGGCACCTACAATGAGCAGTTCTTC | CASLAGGTYNEQFF
TRBJ1-4 | many | TRBV19 | . | TGTGCCAGTAGCCCCGGGAGTAAAGGTGAAAAACTGTTTTTT | CASSPGSKGEKLFF
TRBJ1-5 | few | TRBV30 | . | TGTGCCTGGGGGCAGGGGACGAATCAGCCCCAGCATTTT | CAWGQGTNQPQHF
TRBJ2-7 | . | TRBV20-1 | TRBD1 | TGCAGTGCTGGGGGGGGACAGGGCGCGGGAGAGCAGTACTTC | CSAGGGQGAGEQYF
TRBJ2-7 | medium-sized | TRBV12-3/TRBV12-4 | . | TGTGCCAGCAGTTTGCGTCTAGCGAGACCCTACGAGCAGTACTTC | CASSLRLARPYEQYF
TRBJ2-7 | medium-sized | TRBV19 | TRBD1 | TGTGCCAGTAGTATTGGACAGGGGAGGGGCGAGCAGTACTTC | CASSIGQGRGEQYF
TRBJ1-1 | many | TRBV12-5 | . | TGTGCTAGTGGTTTGCCTGGGGACTCAATGAACACTGAAGCTTTCTTT | CASGLPGDSMNTEAFF
TRBJ1-1 | few | TRBV5-1 | . | TGCGCCAGCAGCTTGGAGTCCGGGACGTTGAACACTGAAGCTTTCTTT | CASSLESGTLNTEAFF
TRBJ2-7 | many | TRBV2 | . | TGTGCCAGCAGCGAGCGGCGCTACGAGCAGTACTTC | CASSERRYEQYF
TRBJ2-1 | many | TRBV10-2 | TRBD1 | TGCGCCAGCCTCCCAGGGGGCAGCTACAATGAGCAGTTCTTC | CASLPGGSYNEQFF
TRBJ2-2 | many | TRBV4-2 | TRBD2 | TGTGCCAGCAGCCAAGTCGGGGGGGCCGCTGGCGGGGAGCTGTTTTTT | CASSQVGGAAGGELFF
TRBJ1-3 | . | TRBV12-3/TRBV12-4 | TRBD1 | TGTGCCAGCAGAACGACAGGGACTCCTGGAAACACCATATATTTT | CASRTTGTPGNTIYF
TRBJ2-7 | few | TRBV6-1 | . | TGTGCCAGCAGTGACGGAGAAACCTACGAGCAGTACTTC | CASSDGETYEQYF
TRBJ1-1 | . | TRBV6-4 | . | TGTGCCACCAGACGGGAATTGAACACTGAAGCTTTCTTT | CATRRELNTEAFF
TRBJ2-6 | medium-sized | TRBV5-1 | TRBD1 | TGCGCCAGCAGCTTAGACAGGGGTGGGGCCAACGTCCTGACTTTC | CASSLDRGGANVLTF
TRBJ1-4 | many | TRBV12-3/TRBV12-4 | TRBD1 | TGTGCCAGCAGTTTGGGACAGGGAGAAAAACTGTTTTTT | CASSLGQGEKLFF
TRBJ2-2 | few | TRBV2 | . | TGTGCCAGCAGTGAAGCGCGAACAGGGACCGGGGAGCTGTTTTTT | CASSEARTGTGELFF
TRBJ1-6 | . | TRBV9 | TRBD1 | TGTGCCGGCATCGTGGGGGACAGTATTAATTCACCCCTCCACTTT | CAGIVGDSINSPLHF
TRBJ1-4 | many | TRBV3-1 | . | TGTGCCAGCAGCCCAGGGCAGGGGAATGAAAAACTGTTTTTT | CASSPGQGNEKLFF
TRBJ1-6 | once | TRBV7-2 | TRBD1 | TGTGCCAGCAGCTTAGGGGGACAGGTCCGCTCACCCCTCCACTTT | CASSLGGQVRSPLHF
TRBJ2-1 | . | TRBV6-1 | . | TGTGCCAGCAGTGCCTCTCTGGGCCAGGGAAGTAATGAGCAGTTCTTC | CASSASLGQGSNEQFF
TRBJ2-1 | medium-sized | TRBV7-2 | TRBD1 | TGTGCCAGCAGCTTAGGGGACAGCCACAATGAGCAGTTCTTC | CASSLGDSHNEQFF